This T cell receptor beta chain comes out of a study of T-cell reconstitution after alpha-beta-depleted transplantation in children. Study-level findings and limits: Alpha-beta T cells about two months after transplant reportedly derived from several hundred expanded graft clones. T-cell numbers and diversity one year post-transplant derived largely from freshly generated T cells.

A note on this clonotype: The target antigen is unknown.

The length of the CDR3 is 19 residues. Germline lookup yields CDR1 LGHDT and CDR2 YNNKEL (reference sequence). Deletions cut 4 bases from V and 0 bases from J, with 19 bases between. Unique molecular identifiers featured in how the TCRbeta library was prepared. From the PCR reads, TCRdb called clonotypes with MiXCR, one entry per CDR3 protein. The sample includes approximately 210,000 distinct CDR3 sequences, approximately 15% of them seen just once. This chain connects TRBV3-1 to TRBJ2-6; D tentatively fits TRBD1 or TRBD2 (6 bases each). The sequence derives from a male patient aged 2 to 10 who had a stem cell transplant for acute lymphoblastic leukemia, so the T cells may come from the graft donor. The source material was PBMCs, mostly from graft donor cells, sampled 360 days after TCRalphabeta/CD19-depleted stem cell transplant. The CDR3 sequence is CASSLKGHGRISGANVLTF. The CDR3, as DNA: TGTGCCAGCAGCCTGAAGGGACATGGGAGGATCTCTGGGGCCAACGTCCTGACTTTC.